The rows below give T cell receptor beta chains drawn from one sample of a study of T cells after yellow fever vaccination. TCRdb independently ran MiXCR on the 5' RACE reads; one entry per CDR3 protein. The table includes approximately 140,000 distinct CDR3 sequences, roughly 8.2% detected once. This material consisted of CD4+ T cells sorted from PBMCs, taken 5 days after the yellow fever booster vaccination. The source is a man between 25 and 39 years old who received the YFV17D yellow fever vaccine. The conserved cysteine and the conserved F or W are not part of the CDR3 here. Rows may omit the clone size; those that give it use once, few, many or a size class.

clone_size | j_call | v_call | cdr3_aa
few | TRBJ1-5 | TRBV5-4 | ASSSRTGNNQPQH
many | TRBJ2-7 | TRBV4-3 | ASSPLVGDSYEQY
. | TRBJ2-7 | TRBV7-8 | ASSLGGLAGSSYEQY
many | TRBJ2-3 | TRBV20-1 | SARLAGDAGTDTQY
many | TRBJ2-7 | TRBV28 | ASRAPQGIYEQY
many | TRBJ2-7 | TRBV18 | ASSETEYYEQY
many | TRBJ1-2 | TRBV5-6 | ASSTAGAYGYT
many | TRBJ2-6 | TRBV19 | ASSHDRVGANVLT
many | TRBJ1-1 | TRBV11-3 | ASSLNSMNTEAF
many | TRBJ1-5 | TRBV6-2/TRBV6-3 | ASSDTGQGARVQPQH
. | TRBJ2-2 | TRBV5-4 | ASSSVAETGELF
many | TRBJ2-1 | TRBV4-1 | ASSQEASGGYNEQF
few | TRBJ1-5 | TRBV19 | ASSISGWGENQPQH
. | TRBJ2-7 | TRBV11-2 | ASSLSPPTGTGVYEQY
many | TRBJ1-1 | TRBV12-3/TRBV12-4 | ASSLGGTGGTEAF
. | TRBJ1-6 | TRBV15 | ATSEGRAGGSPLH
many | TRBJ2-1 | TRBV6-1 | ASSPTSGPYNEQF
many | TRBJ2-7 | TRBV7-9 | ASSLEVEQY
many | TRBJ2-7 | TRBV7-2 | ASSLEGWVTYEQY
many | TRBJ2-5 | TRBV5-6 | ASSDQETQY
. | TRBJ2-3 | TRBV3-1 | ASTNQGLSTHTQY
many | TRBJ2-1 | TRBV7-3 | ASSSHLTGEQF
many | TRBJ2-5 | TRBV4-3 | ASSRDTLGETQY
. | TRBJ2-5 | TRBV20-1 | SAGASGRAGETQY
few | TRBJ2-3 | TRBV5-1 | ASSSSPGQGKDTQY
few | TRBJ2-4 | TRBV5-6 | ASSFGRRGLAPIQY
many | TRBJ1-6 | TRBV12-3/TRBV12-4 | ASSLNPGSSYNSPLH
many | TRBJ2-7 | TRBV28 | ASSYPPGAYEQY
many | TRBJ1-3 | TRBV29-1 | SVGILGGTGNTIY
many | TRBJ2-2 | TRBV6-2/TRBV6-3 | ASSTTGLGTGELF
many | TRBJ2-3 | TRBV29-1 | SVGGGARTDTQY
many | TRBJ2-5 | TRBV20-1 | STPRGRVETQY
many | TRBJ2-5 | TRBV5-1 | ASRFRGTALRETQY
many | TRBJ2-5 | TRBV7-2 | ASSLERVVQY
many | TRBJ2-1 | TRBV6-2/TRBV6-3 | ASSWGSAAYNEQF
. | TRBJ2-1 | TRBV6-6 | ASGSLYNEQF
many | TRBJ2-1 | TRBV20-1 | SARVLSAGNEQF
many | TRBJ2-1 | TRBV28 | AASGPAGETYNEQF
many | TRBJ2-5 | TRBV29-1 | SVEDHIRVLGETQY
many | TRBJ2-3 | TRBV7-6 | ASSLAGSSGFTDTQY
many | TRBJ2-1 | TRBV12-3/TRBV12-4 | ASSFRDRGRSYNEQF
many | TRBJ1-2 | TRBV5-5 | ASSLASDPRGYGYT
many | TRBJ2-1 | TRBV5-1 | ASSLDNPGYNEQF
many | TRBJ2-2 | TRBV4-2 | ASSQETERGELF
many | TRBJ1-1 | TRBV5-1 | ASSLVSGLTEAF
many | TRBJ2-3 | TRBV20-1 | SARVSGLRTDTQY
many | TRBJ1-4 | TRBV6-5 | ASRLNEKLF
many | TRBJ1-2 | TRBV7-2 | ASTLFGLNYGYT
many | TRBJ2-1 | TRBV7-8 | ASSHGTVYNEQF
many | TRBJ2-5 | TRBV5-1 | ASSLTGGKETQY
. | TRBJ1-2 | TRBV20-1 | SATVDRVGYT
. | TRBJ2-3 | TRBV5-6 | ASSWGQTDTQY
many | TRBJ1-1 | TRBV6-5 | ASSFYTPTGTGNTEAF
many | TRBJ2-3 | TRBV18 | ASSPIRAGGKTDTQY
. | TRBJ2-7 | TRBV19 | ASSIPGSEQY
many | TRBJ2-1 | TRBV20-1 | SASGASGRRYNEQF